The subject of this entry is one T cell receptor (beta chain). The antigen is undetermined. The data originate from a study of neoadjuvant nivolumab and ipilimumab in lung cancer. In the study overall: Patients got nivolumab 3 mg/kg on days 1, 15 and 29; combination added ipilimumab 1 mg/kg day 1.

Clones were sequenced by immunoSEQ multiplex PCR, and TCRdb holds only the in-frame ones, with some missing. The sample holds over a thousand clones, about 80% seen once. CDR1 is KGHSH and CDR2 is LQKENI in the germline V gene. CDR3 length equals 16 residues. Study-wide findings and caveats: Pretherapy blood TCR richness correlated positively with resected tumor richness.

The gene calls are TRBV18 and TRBJ2-5, with 15 bases matching TRBD2. The J call may be wrong; the DNA end is better matched by TRBJ2-7. The starting material was tumor tissue, obtained before neoadjuvant nivolumab, alone or with ipilimumab. This clonotype was obtained from an adult with non-small cell lung cancer. The CDR3 region is CASSPGLAGGNYEQYF. The CDR3 DNA reads TGTGCCAGCTCACCCGGACTAGCGGGGGGGAATTACGAGCAGTACTTC.